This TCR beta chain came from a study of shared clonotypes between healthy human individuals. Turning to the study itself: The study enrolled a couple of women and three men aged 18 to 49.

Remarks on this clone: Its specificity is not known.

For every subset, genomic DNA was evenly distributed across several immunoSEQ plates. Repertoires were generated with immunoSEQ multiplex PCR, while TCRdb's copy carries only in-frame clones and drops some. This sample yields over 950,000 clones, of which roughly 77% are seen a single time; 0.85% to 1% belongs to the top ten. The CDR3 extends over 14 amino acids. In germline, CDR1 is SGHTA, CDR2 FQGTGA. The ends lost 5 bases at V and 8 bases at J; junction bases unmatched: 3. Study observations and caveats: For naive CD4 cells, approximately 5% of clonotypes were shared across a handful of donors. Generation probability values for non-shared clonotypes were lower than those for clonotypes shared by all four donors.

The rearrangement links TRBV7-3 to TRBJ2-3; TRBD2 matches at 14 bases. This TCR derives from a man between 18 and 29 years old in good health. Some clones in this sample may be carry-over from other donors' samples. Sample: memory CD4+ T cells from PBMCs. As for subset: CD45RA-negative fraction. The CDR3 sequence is CASSDGTSGSTQYF. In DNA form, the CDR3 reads TGTGCCAGCAGCGATGGGACTAGCGGGAGTACGCAGTATTTT.